Each of the 30 T cell receptor beta chains below was sequenced from the same sample in a study of OX40 agonist ivuxolimab in advanced cancers. Measured with immunoSEQ multiplex PCR; TCRdb has only the in-frame clones, and not every one. Of tens of thousands of clones listed, roughly 90% are singletons. The sequencing here drew on CD4+ or CD8+ T cells sorted from blood, taken in a trial of the OX40 agonist ivuxolimab. These receptor sequences come from an adult with an advanced solid tumor such as melanoma, head and neck, liver or kidney cancer.

This clone has more than one count but fewer than ten. The rearrangement uses TRBV6-4 and TRBJ2-3; 13 nucleotides match TRBD2. This CDR3 is built from 16 residues. With V trimmed by 3 bases and J by 4 bases, 4 bases remained unmatched. CDR1 MRHNA and CDR2 SNTAGT come from the germline V gene. CDR3 nucleotide sequence: TGTGCCAGCAGTGAAACCACTAGCGGGGGGGCAGATACGCAGTATTTT. It specifies CASSETTSGGADTQYF.

The CDR3 nucleotides are TGTGCCAGCAGCTTGGGGCGGGCCCAAGAGACCCAGTACTTC. Translation: CASSLGRAQETQYF. The chain employs TRBV5-4 and TRBJ2-5; D may be TRBD2 (5 bases). Trimming removed 0 bases at V and 1 base at J, with 7 bases between. Germline lookup yields CDR1 SGHNT and CDR2 YYREEE (reference sequence). The CDR3 loop spans 14 amino acids.

This clone appeared a single time. This CDR3 is also generated by other DNA sequences in the sample. The chain employs TRBV11-2 and TRBJ2-7; no clear D. V shed 3 bases and J shed 5 bases, with 8 bases lying between them. CDR3 length equals 12 residues. Germline CDR1 is SGHAT and CDR2 is FQNNGV. As DNA, the CDR3 is TGTGCCAGCAGCTTGGGCAGCAACGAGCAGTACTTC. The encoded protein is CASSLGSNEQYF. Drawing the rest from reference TRBV11-2 and TRBJ2-7, the complete variable domain is EAGVAQSPRYKIIEKRQSVAFWCNPISGHATLYWYQQILGQGPKLLIQFQNNGVVDDSQLPKDRFSAERLKGVDSTLKIQPAKLEDSAVYLCASSLGSNEQYFGPGTRLTVT.

The chain has TRBV7-6 and TRBJ1-4; 10 bases are a match to TRBD1. J lost 8 bases, V lost 3 bases, and 3 bases had no gene match. The CDR3 consists of 14 residues. Germline V gene lookup returns CDR1 SGHVS and CDR2 FNYEAQ. DNA of the CDR3: TGTGCCAGCAGCTTGACAGGGGGCGAAGAAAAACTGTTTTTT. Its translation is CASSLTGGEEKLFF.

As regards this clone: Other DNA sequences within the sample encode an identical CDR3. The rearrangement joins TRBV27 to TRBJ2-7; 9 nucleotides match TRBD1. The CDR3 length is 14 residues. The germline V gene has CDR1 MNHEY and CDR2 SMNVEV (reference sequence). The V gene end was trimmed by 6 bases and the J gene end by 2 bases; junction bases not matched to a gene: 5. CDR3 protein: CASSSGQGPYEQYF. The CDR3 region has the DNA TGTGCCAGCAGCTCGGGACAGGGACCCTACGAGCAGTACTTC.

This chain joins TRBV6-6 and TRBJ1-1; D call uncertain. From germline, CDR1 is MNHNY and CDR2 SVGAGI (reference sequence). Trimming removed 6 bases from V and 1 base from J, with 6 bases in between. The CDR3 length is 12 residues. CDR3 coding DNA: TGTGCCAGCAGCCAGCGGAACACTGAAGCTTTCTTT. Encoded protein: CASSQRNTEAFF.

The CDR3 spells CASSQDAVLGETQYF. Here the CDR3 DNA reads TGCGCCAGCAGCCAAGATGCGGTGTTGGGGGAGACCCAGTACTTC. V and J are TRBV4-1 and TRBJ2-5; D remains ambiguous. The V gene lost 0 bases and the J gene lost 5 bases, with 13 bases spanning the gap. This CDR3 comprises 15 residues. The germline V gene has CDR1 MGHRA and CDR2 YSYEKL.

The chain couples TRBV27 to TRBJ2-1; tentative D call: TRBD2 (6 bases). The germline CDR1 and CDR2 sequences are MNHEY and SMNVEV (reference sequence). This CDR3 is 16 amino acids long. Deletions cut 0 bases from V and 8 bases from J, with 17 bases between. The CDR3 bases are TGTGCCAGCAGTTTATCAATGAGCGGACGGGGGTATGAGCAGTTCTTC. It codes for CASSLSMSGRGYEQFF.

This chain joins TRBV15 and TRBJ2-7; TRBD1 matches 7 bases. The CDR3 has 15 residues. V was pared by 2 bases and J by 0 bases, with 4 bases of the junction left unmatched. CDR1 is LNHNV, CDR2 YYDKDF, per germline (reference sequence). CDR3: CATSRNRGFSYEQYF. CDR3 sequence (DNA): TGTGCCACCAGCAGAAACAGGGGATTCTCCTACGAGCAGTACTTC.

This clone appeared once. The chain joins TRBV7-2 to TRBJ2-3; D is perhaps TRBD1 or TRBD2 (5 bases each). From germline, CDR1 is SGHTA and CDR2 FQGNSA. The CDR3 runs to 13 residues. Deletions cut 1 base from V and 4 bases from J, with 6 bases between. CDR3 residues: CASSLVGADTQYF. The CDR3, as DNA: TGTGCCAGCAGCTTAGTGGGGGCAGATACGCAGTATTTT.

The V and J genes are TRBV15 and TRBJ2-2; no clear D gene. Trimming removed 0 bases at V and 1 base at J, with 9 bases between. This CDR3 spans 16 amino acids. The germline V gene encodes CDR1 LNHNV and CDR2 YYDKDF (reference sequence). CDR3: CATSRDLPLNTGELFF. The CDR3 nucleotides are TGTGCCACCAGCAGAGATCTGCCCCTGAACACCGGGGAGCTGTTTTTT.

This clone showed up just once. The chain joins TRBV2 to TRBJ1-1; maybe TRBD1 (5 bases). Germline V lookup: CDR1 SNHLY, CDR2 FYNNEI. V lost 10 bases and J lost 0, with 12 bases in between. The CDR3 spans 13 residues. For the CDR3, the DNA is TGTGCCACAGGGAAAGGAATGAACACTGAAGCTTTCTTT. Translated, it gives CATGKGMNTEAFF.

The V and J genes are TRBV4-1 and TRBJ2-7; tentatively, D is TRBD2 (6 bases). Trimming stripped 4 bases from V and 3 bases from J, with 16 bases between. Looked up from germline, CDR1 is MGHRA and CDR2 is YSYEKL. CDR3 size: 15 residues. CDR3 DNA: TGCGCCAGCAGCCCCCGAAGGGGACTCCTCTACGAGCAGTACTTC. Translation: CASSPRRGLLYEQYF.

The chain employs TRBV6-4 and TRBJ1-2; D unclear. This CDR3 comprises 12 residues. CDR1 and CDR2 (germline): MRHNA, SNTAGT. The V end lost 5 bases, the J end lost 8 bases, and 12 bases lay between the germline ends. For the CDR3, the DNA is TGTGCCAGCAGTTACGTCGGGGTCGGCTACACCTTC. It translates to CASSYVGVGYTF.

The chain carries TRBV27 and TRBJ2-7; 7 bases agree with TRBD1. The CDR3 consists of 13 residues. With 6 bases clipped from V and 4 bases from J, the junction kept 6 bases outside the gene matches. From germline, CDR1 is MNHEY and CDR2 SMNVEV (reference sequence). This chain's CDR3 is CASSGTATYEQYF. Written as DNA, the CDR3 is TGTGCCAGCAGCGGGACAGCGACTTACGAGCAGTACTTC.

CDR3 amino acids: CASSYRTGTYEQYF. The CDR3 nucleotides read TGTGCCAGCAGTTACCGGACGGGAACCTACGAGCAGTACTTC. The rearrangement joins TRBV27 to TRBJ2-7; tentatively, D is TRBD2 (5 bases). The CDR3 has 14 residues. Trimming left V 4 bases short and J 2 bases short, with 12 bases between. Germline CDR1 and CDR2: MNHEY and SMNVEV (reference sequence).

This clone occurred a few times. The chain links TRBV9 to TRBJ2-7; 12 bases agree with TRBD1. The CDR3 runs 15 residues. CDR1 and CDR2 from the germline V gene are SGDLS and YYNGEE. V trimming: 3 bases; J trimming: 5 bases; junction bases outside the gene matches: 6. The DNA for the CDR3 is TGTGCCAGCAGCGAGGGACAGGGGGCTTTACACGAGCAGTACTTC. Translating gives CASSEGQGALHEQYF.

The V call is TRBV27, the J call TRBJ1-2, with D possibly matching TRBD1 (5 bases). The CDR3 is made up of 14 amino acids. V was pared by 4 bases and J by 1 base, with 10 bases between. Per the germline V gene, CDR1 is MNHEY and CDR2 is SMNVEV (reference sequence). CDR3 protein: CASSSAGGNYGYTF. The CDR3 nucleotides are TGTGCCAGCAGTTCCGCCGGGGGTAACTATGGCTACACCTTC.

V is TRBV5-1 and J is TRBJ1-2, with D tentatively TRBD1 (6 bases). In germline, CDR1 is SGHRS, CDR2 YFSETQ. The V and J ends lost 0 bases and 4 bases respectively, with 16 bases between them. The CDR3 runs 16 residues. The chain's CDR3 is CASSLAMGATGYGYTF. CDR3 coding DNA: TGCGCCAGCAGCTTGGCCATGGGGGCAACGGGCTATGGCTACACCTTC.

CDR3 sequence: CASSAIIRGASEAFF. The CDR3 bases are TGTGCCAGCAGCGCGATCATTCGGGGCGCGTCTGAAGCTTTCTTT. This chain connects TRBV7-8 to TRBJ1-1, with D perhaps matching TRBD1 (5 bases). The germline V gene has CDR1 SGHVS and CDR2 FQNEAQ. The CDR3 runs to 15 residues. The V end lost 5 bases, the J end lost 6 bases, and 19 bases lay between the germline ends.

V usage is TRBV4-2 and J usage is TRBJ2-3; 8 nucleotides agree with TRBD2. The V and J ends lost 4 bases and 1 base, in that order; junction bases with no gene match: 7. The V gene's germline CDR1 is LGHNA and CDR2 YNFKEQ. The CDR3 has 16 amino acids. CDR3 sequence: CASSPWDSGGTDTQYF. The CDR3 DNA reads as TGTGCCAGCAGCCCGTGGGATAGCGGGGGCACAGATACGCAGTATTTT.

The chain carries TRBV2 and TRBJ1-3; D possibly corresponds to TRBD1 (5 bases). The CDR3 is 17 amino acids. Germline-derived CDR1 and CDR2 are SNHLY and FYNNEI. Between the trimmed V and J ends, which lost 4 bases and 0 bases, there was a span of 16 bases. The CDR3 coding sequence is TGTGCCAGCAGTGGGAGAAGGGACGGGGACTCTGGAAACACCATATATTTT. Its translation: CASSGRRDGDSGNTIYF.

This sequence joins TRBV4-1 and TRBJ1-1; 8 bases are a match to TRBD1. Germline CDR1 is MGHRA and CDR2 is YSYEKL. V shed 2 bases, J shed 4 bases, and the junction held 6 bases outside the gene matches. The CDR3 length is 15 residues. CDR3 sequence reads: CASSQMTGASTEAFF. CDR3 coding DNA: TGCGCCAGCAGCCAAATGACAGGGGCATCCACTGAAGCTTTCTTT.

The chain recombines TRBV11-3 with TRBJ1-1; D unresolved. V lost 5 bases and J lost 2, with 12 bases in between. This CDR3 has 14 residues. CDR1 is SGHNT, CDR2 YENEEA, per germline. CDR3 sequence (DNA): TGTGCCAGCAGCATACTTCTTCTTAACACTGAAGCTTTCTTT. The encoded protein is CASSILLLNTEAFF.

V usage is TRBV19 and J usage is TRBJ2-5; D perhaps matches TRBD2 (6 bases). The CDR3 has 14 amino acids. Per germline, CDR1 LNHDA and CDR2 SQIVND (reference sequence). Trimming stripped 5 bases from V and 0 bases from J, with 10 bases between. CDR3 in DNA: TGTGCCAGTAGTGTCCGGGACTACCAAGAGACCCAGTACTTC. This encodes CASSVRDYQETQYF.

On this clone: The sample carries other DNA sequences with the same CDR3. The V call is TRBV6-1, the J call TRBJ2-7; D is unresolved. This CDR3 contains 13 residues. Germline CDR1 is MNHNS and CDR2 is SASEGT. V was shortened by 3 bases and J by 0 bases, with 6 bases between the two germline ends. CDR3 sequence reads: CASSEGFSYEQYF. The CDR3 DNA reads as TGTGCCAGCAGTGAGGGGTTCTCCTACGAGCAGTACTTC.

The J gene is TRBJ1-3, the V gene TRBV7-6; the D gene is possibly TRBD1 (6 bases). CDR3 length equals 15 residues. In germline, CDR1 is SGHVS, CDR2 FNYEAQ. Trimming stripped 4 bases from V and 0 bases from J, with 10 bases between. CDR3 DNA: TGTGCCAGCAGCTCTGTGGACAGCTCTGGAAACACCATATATTTT. Translating gives CASSSVDSSGNTIYF. The entire variable domain, with the rest obtained from reference TRBV7-6 and TRBJ1-3, is as follows: GAGVSQSPRYKVTKRGQDVALRCDPISGHVSLYWYRQALGQGPEFLTYFNYEAQQDKSGLPNDRFSAERPEGSISTLTIQRTEQRDSAMYRCASSSVDSSGNTIYFGEGSWLTVV.

The chain links TRBV7-9 to TRBJ1-1, with no clear D. The CDR3 loop spans 14 amino acids. Trimming pared 5 bases from V and 5 bases from J, leaving 15 bases between. CDR1 is SEHNR, CDR2 FQNEAQ, per germline (reference sequence). CDR3: CASSQEEGLTEAFF. For the CDR3, the DNA is TGTGCCAGCAGCCAGGAGGAGGGATTGACTGAAGCTTTCTTT. Complete variable domain (other parts from reference TRBV7-9 and TRBJ1-1): DTGVSQNPRHKITKRGQNVTFRCDPISEHNRLYWYRQTLGQGPEFLTYFQNEAQLEKSRLLSDRFSAERPKGSFSTLEIQRTEQGDSAMYLCASSQEEGLTEAFFGQGTRLTVV.

Written as DNA, the CDR3 is TGTGCCAGCAGTCCACAGGGGGTTACTGAAGCTTTCTTT. It specifies CASSPQGVTEAFF. This chain connects TRBV6-5 to TRBJ1-1; TRBD1 matches 8 bases. Per the germline V gene, CDR1 is MNHEY and CDR2 is SVGAGI. The junction had 4 bases not matched to a gene; V was cut back by 5 bases and J by 5 bases. There are 13 residues in the CDR3.

V gene TRBV27 combines with J gene TRBJ2-7, with a possible D match to TRBD2 (6 bases). The germline V gene has CDR1 MNHEY and CDR2 SMNVEV (reference sequence). Between the trimmed V and J ends, which lost 5 bases and 3 bases, there was a span of 8 bases. The CDR3 loop spans 12 amino acids. Written as DNA, the CDR3 is TGTGCCAGCAGTCCGGGAGACTACGAGCAGTACTTC. Its translation: CASSPGDYEQYF.